One T cell receptor beta chain is described in this entry. Its antigen is unidentified. The junction departs from the called germline gene at one end, perhaps through a read error. This CDR3 is built from 12 residues. Germline V gene data show CDR1 as LGHDT and CDR2 as YNNKEL (reference sequence). The data originate from a study of T cell responses to AZD1222 COVID-19 vaccine. Profiled with immunoSEQ multiplex PCR; TCRdb holds only in-frame clones, not every one. Seen here are some 130,000 clones, about nine tenths observed once, and the top ten hold about 7.1%. Study conclusions and caveats: The reported proportion of spike-specific TCRs targeting unmutated variant regions was nearly half.

This TCR was recovered from an adult in good health. The sample consisted of peripheral blood, taken on day 0 of AZD1222 vaccination. The rearrangement uses TRBV3-1 (or the pseudogene TRBV3-2) and TRBJ2-1, with 8 bases aligning to TRBD2. CDR3 in amino acids: CASSQPGGELFF. DNA of the CDR3: TGTGCCAGCAGCCAGCCCGGGGGGGAGCTGTTCTTC.